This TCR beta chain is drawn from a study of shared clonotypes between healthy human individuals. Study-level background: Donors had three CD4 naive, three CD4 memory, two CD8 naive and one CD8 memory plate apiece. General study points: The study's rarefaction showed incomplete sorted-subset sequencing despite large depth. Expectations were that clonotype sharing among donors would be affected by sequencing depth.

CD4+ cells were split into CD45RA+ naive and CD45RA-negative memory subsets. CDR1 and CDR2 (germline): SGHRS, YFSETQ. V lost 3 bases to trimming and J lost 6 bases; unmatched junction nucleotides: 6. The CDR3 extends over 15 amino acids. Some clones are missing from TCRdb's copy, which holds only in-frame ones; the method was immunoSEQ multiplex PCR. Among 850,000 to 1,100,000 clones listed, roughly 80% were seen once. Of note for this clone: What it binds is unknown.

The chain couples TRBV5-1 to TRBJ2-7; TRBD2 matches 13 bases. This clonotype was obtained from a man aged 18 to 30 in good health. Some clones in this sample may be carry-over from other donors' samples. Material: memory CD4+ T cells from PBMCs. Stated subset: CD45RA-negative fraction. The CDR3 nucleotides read TGCGCCAGCAGCTCCGGACTAGCGGGAGTGGGCGAGCAGTACTTC. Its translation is CASSSGLAGVGEQYF. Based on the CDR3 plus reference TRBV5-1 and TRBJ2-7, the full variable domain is KAGVTQTPRYLIKTRGQQVTLSCSPISGHRSVSWYQQTPGQGLQFLFEYFSETQRNKGNFPGRFSGRQFSNSRSEMNVSTLELGDSALYLCASSSGLAGVGEQYFGPGTRLTVT.